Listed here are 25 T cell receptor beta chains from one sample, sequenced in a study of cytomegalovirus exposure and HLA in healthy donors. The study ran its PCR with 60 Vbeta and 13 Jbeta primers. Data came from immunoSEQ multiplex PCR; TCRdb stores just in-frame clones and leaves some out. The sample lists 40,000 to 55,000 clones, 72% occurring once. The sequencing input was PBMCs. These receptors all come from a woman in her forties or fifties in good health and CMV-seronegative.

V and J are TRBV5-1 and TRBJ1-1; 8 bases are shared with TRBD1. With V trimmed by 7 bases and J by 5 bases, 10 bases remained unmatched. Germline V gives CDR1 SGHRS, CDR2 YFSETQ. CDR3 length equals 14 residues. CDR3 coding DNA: TGCGCCAGCCTACAGGGGGAGGGCGGTACTGAAGCTTTCTTT. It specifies CASLQGEGGTEAFF.

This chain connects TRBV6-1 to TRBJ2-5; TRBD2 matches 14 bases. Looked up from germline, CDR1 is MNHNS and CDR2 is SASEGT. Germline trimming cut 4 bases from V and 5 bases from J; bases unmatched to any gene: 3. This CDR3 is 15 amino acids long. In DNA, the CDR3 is TGTGCCAGCAGTGGACTAGCGGGGGGGCAGGAGACCCAGTACTTC. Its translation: CASSGLAGGQETQYF.

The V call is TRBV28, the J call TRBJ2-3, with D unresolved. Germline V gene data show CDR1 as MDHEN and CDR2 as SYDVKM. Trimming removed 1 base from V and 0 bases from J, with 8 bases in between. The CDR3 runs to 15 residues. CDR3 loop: CASSLSPSSTDTQYF. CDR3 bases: TGTGCCAGCAGTTTATCGCCCAGTAGCACAGATACGCAGTATTTT.

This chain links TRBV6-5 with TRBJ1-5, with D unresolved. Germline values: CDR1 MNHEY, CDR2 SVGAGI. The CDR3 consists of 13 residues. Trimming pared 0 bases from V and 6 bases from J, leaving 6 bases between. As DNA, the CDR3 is TGTGCCAGCAGTTACTCGCGGGGTCAGCCCCAGCATTTT. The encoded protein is CASSYSRGQPQHF.

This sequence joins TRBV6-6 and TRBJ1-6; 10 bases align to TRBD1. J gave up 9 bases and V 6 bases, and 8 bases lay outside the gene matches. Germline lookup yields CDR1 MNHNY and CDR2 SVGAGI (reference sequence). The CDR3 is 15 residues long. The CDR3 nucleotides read TGTGCCAGCAGCGACAGGGGGCAAGATGGTTCACCCCTCCACTTT. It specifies CASSDRGQDGSPLHF.

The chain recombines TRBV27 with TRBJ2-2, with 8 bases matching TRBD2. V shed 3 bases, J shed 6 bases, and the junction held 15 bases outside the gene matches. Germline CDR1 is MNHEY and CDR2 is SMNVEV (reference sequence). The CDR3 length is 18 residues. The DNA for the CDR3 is TGTGCCAGCAGTTTCCGTCTAGCGGGCCCTGGGGCCCCCGGGGAGCTGTTTTTT. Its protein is CASSFRLAGPGAPGELFF.

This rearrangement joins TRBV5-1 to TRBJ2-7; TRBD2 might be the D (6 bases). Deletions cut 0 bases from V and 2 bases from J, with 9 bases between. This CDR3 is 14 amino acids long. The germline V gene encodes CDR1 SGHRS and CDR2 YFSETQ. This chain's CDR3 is CASSLAAGTYEQYF. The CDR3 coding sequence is TGCGCCAGCAGCTTGGCGGCGGGAACCTACGAGCAGTACTTC. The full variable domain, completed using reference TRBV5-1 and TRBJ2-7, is KAGVTQTPRYLIKTRGQQVTLSCSPISGHRSVSWYQQTPGQGLQFLFEYFSETQRNKGNFPGRFSGRQFSNSRSEMNVSTLELGDSALYLCASSLAAGTYEQYFGPGTRLTVT.

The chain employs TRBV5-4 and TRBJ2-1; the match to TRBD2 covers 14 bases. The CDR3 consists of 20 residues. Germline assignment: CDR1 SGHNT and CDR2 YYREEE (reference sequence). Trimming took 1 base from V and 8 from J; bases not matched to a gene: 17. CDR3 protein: CASSLSVWTSGRKGGDEQFF. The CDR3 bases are TGTGCCAGCAGCTTGAGTGTTTGGACTAGCGGGAGGAAGGGTGGGGATGAGCAGTTCTTC.

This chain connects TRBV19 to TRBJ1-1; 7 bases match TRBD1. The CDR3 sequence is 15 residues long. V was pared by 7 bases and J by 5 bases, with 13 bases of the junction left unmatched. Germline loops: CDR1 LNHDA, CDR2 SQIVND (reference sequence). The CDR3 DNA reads TGTGCCAGTACCGACCTGGAGGGGGCGCGGACTGAAGCTTTCTTT. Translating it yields CASTDLEGARTEAFF.

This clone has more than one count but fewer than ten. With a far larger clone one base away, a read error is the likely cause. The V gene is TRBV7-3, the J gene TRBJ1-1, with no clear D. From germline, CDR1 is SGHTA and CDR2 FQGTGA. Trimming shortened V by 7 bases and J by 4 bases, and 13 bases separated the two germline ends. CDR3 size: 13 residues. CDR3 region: CASKRGLGTEAFF. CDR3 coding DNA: TGTGCCAGCAAACGAGGACTTGGCACTGAAGCTTTCTTT.

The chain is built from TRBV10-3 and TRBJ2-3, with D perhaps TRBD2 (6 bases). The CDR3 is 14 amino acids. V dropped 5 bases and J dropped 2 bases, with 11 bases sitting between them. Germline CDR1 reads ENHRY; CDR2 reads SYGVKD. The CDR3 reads CAISRAGFTDTQYF. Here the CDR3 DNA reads TGTGCCATCAGTCGAGCGGGTTTCACAGATACGCAGTATTTT.

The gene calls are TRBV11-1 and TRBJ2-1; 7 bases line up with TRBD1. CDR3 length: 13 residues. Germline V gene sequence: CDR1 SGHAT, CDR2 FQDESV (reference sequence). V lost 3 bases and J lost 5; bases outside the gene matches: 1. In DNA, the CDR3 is TGTGCCAGCAGCTTGGGACAGAACAATGAGCAGTTCTTC. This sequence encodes CASSLGQNNEQFF. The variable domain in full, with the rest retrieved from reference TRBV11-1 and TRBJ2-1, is EAEVAQSPRYKITEKSQAVAFWCDPISGHATLYWYRQILGQGPELLVQFQDESVVDDSQLPKDRFSAERLKGVDSTLKIQPAELGDSAMYLCASSLGQNNEQFFGPGTRLTVL.

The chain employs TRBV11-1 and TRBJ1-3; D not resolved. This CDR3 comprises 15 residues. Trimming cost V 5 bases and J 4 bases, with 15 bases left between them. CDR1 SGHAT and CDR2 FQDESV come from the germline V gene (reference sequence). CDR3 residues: CASSVAGIGGNTIYF. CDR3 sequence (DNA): TGTGCCAGCAGCGTTGCGGGGATAGGAGGAAACACCATATATTTT.

The chain's CDR3 is CASSPFGSGYTF. The DNA for the CDR3 is TGTGCCAGCAGTCCGTTCGGTTCTGGCTACACCTTC. The J gene is TRBJ1-2, the V gene TRBV27; D is unresolved. The CDR3 is 12 residues long. The germline gives CDR1 MNHEY, CDR2 SMNVEV (reference sequence). Deletions cut 5 bases from V and 7 bases from J, with 11 bases between.

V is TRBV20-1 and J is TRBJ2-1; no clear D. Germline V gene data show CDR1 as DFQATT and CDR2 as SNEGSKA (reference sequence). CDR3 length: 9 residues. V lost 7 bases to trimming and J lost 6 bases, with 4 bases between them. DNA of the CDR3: TGCAGTGGCGGCAATGAGCAGTTCTTC. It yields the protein CSGGNEQFF.

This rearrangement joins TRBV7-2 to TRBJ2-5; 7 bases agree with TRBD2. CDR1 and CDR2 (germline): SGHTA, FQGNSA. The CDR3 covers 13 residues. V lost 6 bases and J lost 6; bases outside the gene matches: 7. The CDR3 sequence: CASSTLATKTQYF. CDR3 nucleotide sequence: TGTGCCAGCAGTACACTAGCGACGAAGACCCAGTACTTC.

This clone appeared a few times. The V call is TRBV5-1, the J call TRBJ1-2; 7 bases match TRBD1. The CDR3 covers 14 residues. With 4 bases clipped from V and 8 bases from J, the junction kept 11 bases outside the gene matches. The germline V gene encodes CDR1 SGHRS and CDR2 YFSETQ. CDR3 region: CASSPGQAIRGYTF. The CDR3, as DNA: TGCGCCAGCAGCCCCGGACAGGCCATTCGAGGCTACACCTTC.

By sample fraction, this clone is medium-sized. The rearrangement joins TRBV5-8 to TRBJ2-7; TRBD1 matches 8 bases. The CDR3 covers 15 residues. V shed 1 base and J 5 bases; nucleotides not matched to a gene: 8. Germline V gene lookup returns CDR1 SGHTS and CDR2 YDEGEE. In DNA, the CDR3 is TGTGCCAGCAGCTTGAGAACAGGGGGGAAAGACGAGCAGTACTTC. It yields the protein CASSLRTGGKDEQYF. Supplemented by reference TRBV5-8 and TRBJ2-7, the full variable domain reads EAGVTQSPTHLIKTRGQQATLRCSPISGHTSVYWYQQALGLGLQFLLWYDEGEERNRGNFPPRFSGRQFPNYSSELNVNALELEDSALYLCASSLRTGGKDEQYFGPGTRLTVT.

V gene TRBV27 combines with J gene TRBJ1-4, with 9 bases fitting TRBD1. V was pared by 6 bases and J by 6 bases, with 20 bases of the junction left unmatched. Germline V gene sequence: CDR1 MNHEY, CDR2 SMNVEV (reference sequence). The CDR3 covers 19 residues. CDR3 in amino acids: CASRLTVGLTGGGDEKLFF. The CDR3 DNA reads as TGTGCCAGCAGACTCACTGTGGGGCTTACAGGGGGCGGTGATGAAAAACTGTTTTTT.

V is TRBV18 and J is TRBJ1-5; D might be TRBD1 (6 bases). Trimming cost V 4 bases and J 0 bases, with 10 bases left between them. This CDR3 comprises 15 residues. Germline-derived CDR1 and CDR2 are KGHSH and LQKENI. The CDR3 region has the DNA TGTGCCAGCTCACAAGACAGGAATAGCAATCAGCCCCAGCATTTT. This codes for CASSQDRNSNQPQHF.

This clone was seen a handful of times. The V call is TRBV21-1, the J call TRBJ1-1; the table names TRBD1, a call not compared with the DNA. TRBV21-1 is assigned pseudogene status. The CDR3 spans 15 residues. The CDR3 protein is CASSSNRTENTEAFF. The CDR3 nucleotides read TGTGCCAGCAGCAGCAACCGGACAGAAAACACTGAAGCTTTCTTT.

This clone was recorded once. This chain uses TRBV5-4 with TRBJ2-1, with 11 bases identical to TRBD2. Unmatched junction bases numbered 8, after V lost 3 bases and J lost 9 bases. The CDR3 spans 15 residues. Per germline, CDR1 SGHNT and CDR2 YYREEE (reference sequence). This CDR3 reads CASSWELAGDGEQFF. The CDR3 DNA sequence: TGTGCCAGCAGCTGGGAACTAGCGGGAGACGGTGAGCAGTTCTTC.

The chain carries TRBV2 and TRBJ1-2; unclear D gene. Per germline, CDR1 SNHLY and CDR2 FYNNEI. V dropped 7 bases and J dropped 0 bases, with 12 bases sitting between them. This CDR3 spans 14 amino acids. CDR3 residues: CASTQDYSNYGYTF. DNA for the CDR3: TGTGCCAGCACTCAGGACTATTCTAACTATGGCTACACCTTC.

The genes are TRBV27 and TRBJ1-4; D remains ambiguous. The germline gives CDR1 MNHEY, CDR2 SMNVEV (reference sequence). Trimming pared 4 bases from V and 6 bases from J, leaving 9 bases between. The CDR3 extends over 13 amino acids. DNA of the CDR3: TGTGCCAGCAGTTGGCGGGAGGATGAAAAACTGTTTTTT. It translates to CASSWREDEKLFF.

CDR3: CAWMSGVMYNEQFF. In nucleotides, the CDR3 is TGTGCCTGGATGTCAGGGGTAATGTACAATGAGCAGTTCTTC. J is TRBJ2-1 and V is TRBV30, with D perhaps TRBD1 (6 bases). The germline gives CDR1 GTSNPN, CDR2 SVGIG (reference sequence). V was clipped by 4 bases and J by 4 bases, with 14 bases between them. The CDR3 loop spans 14 amino acids.